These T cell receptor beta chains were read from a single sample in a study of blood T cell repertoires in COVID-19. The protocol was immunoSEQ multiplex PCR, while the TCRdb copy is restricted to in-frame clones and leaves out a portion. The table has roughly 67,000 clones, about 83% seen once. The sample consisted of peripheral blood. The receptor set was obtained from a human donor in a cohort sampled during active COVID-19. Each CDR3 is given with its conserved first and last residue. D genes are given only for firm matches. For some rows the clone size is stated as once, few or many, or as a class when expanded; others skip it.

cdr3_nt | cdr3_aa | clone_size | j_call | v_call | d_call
TGCGCCAGCAGCCAAGAGGAAGGGGCGCGGTACAATGAGCAGTTCTTC | CASSQEEGARYNEQFF | - | TRBJ2-1 | TRBV4-1 | -
TGTGCCAGTGGACAGGGAGGGCCCTCCAATGAGCAGTTCTTC | CASGQGGPSNEQFF | - | TRBJ2-1 | TRBV19 | -
TGTGCCAGCAGCGTAGCTCGGACAGTCCTGTCCGGAAACACTGAAGCTTTCTTT | CASSVARTVLSGNTEAFF | - | TRBJ1-1 | TRBV9 | -
TGCGCCAGCAGCCAAGACAGGGGGTATGCCGGGGAGCTGTTTTTT | CASSQDRGYAGELFF | - | TRBJ2-2 | TRBV4-3 | TRBD1
TGTGCCAGCAGCCAAGAACCGGGGAGCAACACTGAAGCTTTCTTT | CASSQEPGSNTEAFF | - | TRBJ1-1 | TRBV4-2 | -
TGTGCCAGCAGCTTGGCGGGGATAGACACCGGGGAGCTGTTTTTT | CASSLAGIDTGELFF | - | TRBJ2-2 | TRBV7-9 | -
TGCAGTGCTAGTCCGGCGGGAAGTAACACCGGGGAGCTGTTTTTT | CSASPAGSNTGELFF | - | TRBJ2-2 | TRBV20-1 | -
TGCAGTGCTGGTGAACAGCTGAACACCGGGGAGCTGTTTTTT | CSAGEQLNTGELFF | - | TRBJ2-2 | TRBV20-1 | -
TGTGCCAGCAGTCGGGCCGGGACTAGCGTTAGCGAGCAGTACTTC | CASSRAGTSVSEQYF | - | TRBJ2-7 | TRBV28 | TRBD2
TGTGCCAGTAGTATGGAACTAGCGGCGACAGATACGCAGTATTTT | CASSMELAATDTQYF | - | TRBJ2-3 | TRBV19 | TRBD2
TGCGCCAGCAGCTGGGGGGAGACTGAAGCTTTCTTT | CASSWGETEAFF | - | TRBJ1-1 | TRBV5-1 | -
TGCGCCAGCAGCCAACGTCAGACTGCCTCCTACGAGCAGTACTTC | CASSQRQTASYEQYF | - | TRBJ2-7 | TRBV4-1 | -
TGTGCCAGCAGCTTATATAGCGGGAGTACCGGGGAGCTGTTTTTT | CASSLYSGSTGELFF | - | TRBJ2-2 | TRBV11-2 | TRBD2
TGTGCCAGCAGTTTAGAGGTATCAAGCGGGGGGCACACAGATACGCAGTATTTT | CASSLEVSSGGHTDTQYF | - | TRBJ2-3 | TRBV27 | TRBD2
TGTGCCAGCACCCTGAAAACAGGGGTTTCACCCCTCCACTTT | CASTLKTGVSPLHF | - | TRBJ1-6 | TRBV3-1/TRBV3-2 | TRBD1
TGTGCCAGCAGCCAAGATCCTAGCGGCACGCAGTATTTT | CASSQDPSGTQYF | - | TRBJ2-3 | TRBV3-1/TRBV3-2 | TRBD2
TGTGCCAGCAGCTTCTTTGCGGGGGGGGCGAACACTGAAGCTTTCTTT | CASSFFAGGANTEAFF | - | TRBJ1-1 | TRBV5-5 | -
TGCGCCAGCAGCAGCCGGACTAGGACCAACAATGAGCAGTTCTTC | CASSSRTRTNNEQFF | - | TRBJ2-1 | TRBV10-1 | TRBD2
TGTGCCAGCAGCTTAGGGATGACAGGTGAAGCTTTCTTT | CASSLGMTGEAFF | - | TRBJ1-1 | TRBV11-2 | -
TGTGCCAGTAGTACTGGACAGAACAATGAGCAGTTCTTC | CASSTGQNNEQFF | - | TRBJ2-1 | TRBV19 | -
TGTGCCAGCAGTGAAGTTATATCGGGGGTGGCCCAGTACTTC | CASSEVISGVAQYF | - | TRBJ2-5 | TRBV6-1 | -
TGCGCCAGCAGCCAAGACGCGATGAACACCGGGGAGCTGTTTTTT | CASSQDAMNTGELFF | - | TRBJ2-2 | TRBV4-3 | -
TGTGCTAGTGGTTTGGTACTGTTACAGGACGCCAATCAGCCCCAGCATTTT | CASGLVLLQDANQPQHF | - | TRBJ1-5 | TRBV12-5 | -
TGTGCCACCCACGCGGGGGGGCGAAATGAGCAGTTCTTC | CATHAGGRNEQFF | - | TRBJ2-1 | TRBV3-1/TRBV3-2 | TRBD2
TGTGCCATCAGGCTAGAGGACAGTAAGACTGAAGCTTTCTTT | CAIRLEDSKTEAFF | once | TRBJ1-1 | TRBV10-3 | -
TGTGCCAGCAGCGTAGGGGACACTTATCTCTACGAGCAGTACTTC | CASSVGDTYLYEQYF | - | TRBJ2-7 | TRBV9 | -
TGCAGCGTAGGGACAGGCGCCAACACCGGGGAGCTGTTTTTT | CSVGTGANTGELFF | - | TRBJ2-2 | TRBV29-1 | TRBD1
TGTGCCAGCAGTCCACCGGTCAGGGTGGCCTACGAGCAGTACTTC | CASSPPVRVAYEQYF | - | TRBJ2-7 | TRBV28 | -
TGTGCCAGTAGTATACAGGGGGGATCCTACAATGAGCAGTTCTTC | CASSIQGGSYNEQFF | - | TRBJ2-1 | TRBV19 | -
TGTGCCAGCAGTGAACTTATGGGGAGGAATTCACCCCTCCACTTT | CASSELMGRNSPLHF | - | TRBJ1-6 | TRBV6-1 | -
TGTGCCAGCAGCCTTCACAGCAAGGACTATGGCTACACCTTC | CASSLHSKDYGYTF | - | TRBJ1-2 | TRBV28 | -
TGTGCCAGCAGACCGGACAGGGCCCTATCCGAGCAGTACTTC | CASRPDRALSEQYF | - | TRBJ2-7 | TRBV2 | TRBD1
TGTGCCAGCAGCTTGCCCAGACTAGCGGGAGGGGTCACAGATACGCAGTATTTT | CASSLPRLAGGVTDTQYF | - | TRBJ2-3 | TRBV5-4 | TRBD2
TGTGCCAGCTCACTCCAATCAGGGGTTCTAGGCGAGCAGTACTTC | CASSLQSGVLGEQYF | - | TRBJ2-7 | TRBV18 | -
TGTGCCAGCAGCCGGGGGGAGACCCCCTACGAGCAGTACTTC | CASSRGETPYEQYF | - | TRBJ2-7 | TRBV27 | TRBD2
TGCGCCAGCAGCCTCACAGGGGCGAATGGAAACACCATATATTTT | CASSLTGANGNTIYF | few | TRBJ1-3 | TRBV4-3 | TRBD1
TGTGCCATCAGTGACAGCGGGGGGGCTCAAGAGACCCAGTACTTC | CAISDSGGAQETQYF | - | TRBJ2-5 | TRBV10-3 | TRBD2
TGTGCCAGTAGTCCCGATAGTGGTTACAGCACCGGGGAGCTGTTTTTT | CASSPDSGYSTGELFF | medium-sized | TRBJ2-2 | TRBV19 | -
TGTGCCAGCAGCCAAGATGGGGCAGGACCAACTAACTATGGCTACACCTTC | CASSQDGAGPTNYGYTF | - | TRBJ1-2 | TRBV3-1/TRBV3-2 | -
TGTGCCAGCAGCCTGACTAGTAATGAGCAGTTCTTC | CASSLTSNEQFF | - | TRBJ2-1 | TRBV28 | -
TGTGCCAGCAGCCCCCGGACAGGGATTAGGGGAAACACCATATATTTT | CASSPRTGIRGNTIYF | few | TRBJ1-3 | TRBV3-1/TRBV3-2 | TRBD1
TGTGCCAGCAGCTGGGGACTAGCGGTCGACGAGCAGTACTTC | CASSWGLAVDEQYF | - | TRBJ2-7 | TRBV5-4 | TRBD2
TGTGCCAGTGGGGGCACAGAATACGAGCAGTACTTC | CASGGTEYEQYF | few | TRBJ2-7 | TRBV19 | -
TGTGCCACCAGCAGAGATCCAGCGGGGGGACAAGAGACCCAGTACTTC | CATSRDPAGGQETQYF | - | TRBJ2-5 | TRBV15 | TRBD2
TGTGCCTGGAGCCCGACAGGGGGAATGACGACTTCTCGGGGCTACACCTTC | CAWSPTGGMTTSRGYTF | - | TRBJ1-2 | TRBV30 | TRBD1
TGTGCCACCAGTGATTCGGGACTAGCGGGAGGAGGCTACAATGAGCAGTTCTTC | CATSDSGLAGGGYNEQFF | - | TRBJ2-1 | TRBV24-1 | TRBD2
TGTGCCAGCACCCCGGACAGGGCTACCACCGGGGAGCTGTTTTTT | CASTPDRATTGELFF | - | TRBJ2-2 | TRBV2 | TRBD1
TGTGCCAGCAGCTTACAGGGGAGCACAGATACGCAGTATTTT | CASSLQGSTDTQYF | - | TRBJ2-3 | TRBV7-9 | -
TGTGCCACCAGTGACCTAGCGGAAGAGACCCAGTACTTC | CATSDLAEETQYF | - | TRBJ2-5 | TRBV24-1 | TRBD2
TGCGCCAGCAGCCAAGTTCCAAGCACAGATACGCAGTATTTT | CASSQVPSTDTQYF | - | TRBJ2-3 | TRBV4-1 | -
TGTGCCAGCAGCTTAGGGGAGAGTGGCGGGGAGCTGTTTTTT | CASSLGESGGELFF | once | TRBJ2-2 | TRBV7-2 | -
TGCGCCAGCAGCTGGTCCCGACAGACCCCACCAACTAATGAAAAACTGTTTTTT | CASSWSRQTPPTNEKLFF | - | TRBJ1-4 | TRBV5-1 | -
TGTGCCAGCAGTTTAGACAGATTTAATGGCTACACCTTC | CASSLDRFNGYTF | few | TRBJ1-2 | TRBV27 | -
TGTGCCAGCAGTTCGACAGGGAGGAACACTGAAGCTTTCTTT | CASSSTGRNTEAFF | once | TRBJ1-1 | TRBV6-5 | TRBD1